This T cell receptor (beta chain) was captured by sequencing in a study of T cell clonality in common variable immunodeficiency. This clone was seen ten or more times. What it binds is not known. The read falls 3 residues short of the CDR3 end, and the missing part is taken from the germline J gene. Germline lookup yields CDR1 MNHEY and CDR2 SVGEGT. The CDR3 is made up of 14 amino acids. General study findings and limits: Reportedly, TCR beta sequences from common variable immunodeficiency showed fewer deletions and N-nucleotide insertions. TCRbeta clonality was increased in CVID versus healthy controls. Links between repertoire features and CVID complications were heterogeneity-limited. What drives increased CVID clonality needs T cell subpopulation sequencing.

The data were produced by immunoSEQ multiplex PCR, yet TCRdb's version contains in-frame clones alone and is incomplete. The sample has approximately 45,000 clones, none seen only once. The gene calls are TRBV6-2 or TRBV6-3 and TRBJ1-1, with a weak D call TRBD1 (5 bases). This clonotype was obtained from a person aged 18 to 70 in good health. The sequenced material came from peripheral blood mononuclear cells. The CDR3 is CASSYDSDLAEAFF. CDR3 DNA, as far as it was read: TGTGCCAGCAGTTACGACAGTGATCTTGCGGAA.